This T cell receptor (beta chain) was sequenced during a study of cytomegalovirus exposure and HLA in healthy donors (TCRdb year 2017). Broadly, across the study: According to an earlier analysis of a few hundred of the donors, about 179 million T cells yielded approximately 120 million unique TCR beta sequences and approximately 300 Gb of sequence data. Both class I and class II loci were covered by HLA typing, at four-digit resolution. A later analysis re-examined previously published TCR beta repertoires from just over 650 donors and added high-resolution HLA genotyping to investigate patterns of TCR occurrence. A later genetic analysis took genome-wide SNP genotypes for 398 of the 666 donors and used that subset as a discovery cohort. The aim of the study was to test whether cataloging public T cell receptors could identify signatures of past pathogen exposure. Besides the first cohort of 550 to 750 subjects, a separate validation cohort made up of 120 different subjects was used. Among the roughly 400 genotyped donors, around 81% belonged to the genetic ancestry cluster associated with self-reported Caucasian donors. Among 398 genotyped donors of the cohort, an average of roughly 230,000 unique TCR beta nucleotide sequences was sequenced per donor, of which about 19% were non-productive. Alongside the repertoire data, information on donor age, sex, ethnicity and CMV serostatus was compiled. An earlier analysis of approximately 500 of the donors applied high-throughput TCR beta sequencing to assess whether each TCR beta V gene segment acted as functional or pseudogenic. Rather than drawing on any new phenotypic data, the later analysis identified candidate immune exposures from TCR beta sequences and the way those sequences occurred across donors. Roughly 5 DR-DQ haplotypes were treated as single units for association and clustering because of strong linkage in the cohort. The study profiled the T cell repertoires of more than 500 subjects by immunosequencing and related them to cytomegalovirus serostatus. Every repertoire in the discovery cohort had been generated on one and the same sequencing platform. The study combined high-throughput TCR immunosequencing, statistical association of individual TCRs with disease status, and machine learning to predict cytomegalovirus infection status. The number of typed donors differed by locus: about 629-630 for A, B, C, DRB1 and DQB1; some 500 for DQA1; about 600 for DPA1; and roughly 450 for DPB1. An early release that covered roughly 600 HLA-typed donors contained around 300 gigabases of sequencing data and about 84 million unique TCR sequences. Beyond this particular receptor, the publication reports: Compared with the roughly 700-donor mean, donors in an Asian-associated ancestry cluster had fewer N-insertions in productive TCRs, according to a later genetic analysis. A few of the identified cytomegalovirus-associated TCR beta chains were confirmed in vitro to be specific for cytomegalovirus antigens. A later analysis found that HLA-associated TCR beta chains were more clonally expanded and had lower generation probabilities than equally common non-associated chains. The classifier was reported to diagnose cytomegalovirus status with high specificity and sensitivity in both the original cohort and the validation cohort. According to a later analysis, most CMV-associated TCR beta chains appeared to be HLA-restricted, and the HLA associations seemed to be driven largely by CMV exposure. For the cohort, immune exposure information was limited to CMV serostatus. The sequencing pipeline was judged likely to have produced a cluster of highly shared sequence variants as a technical artifact. Sequencing depth was assumed to be roughly uniform across donors in the presence/absence analyses, though that assumption may not hold. Linkage disequilibrium might explain the correlated functional status among segregating V segments, but an unknown experimental factor could not be ruled out. According to a later analysis, TCR association rates differed among HLA loci, with DRB1 alleles showing the most associated TCRs and HLA-C alleles showing the fewest. The earlier analysis of nearly 600 of the donors excluded approximately 15 rarely observed V segments, including chromosome 9 orphons, because counts were too low. Only TCR beta chains were sequenced in this cohort, and the absence of alpha or paired-chain data limited detectable features. At a false discovery rate of 0.05, a later analysis linked roughly 17,000 TCR beta sequences to specific HLA alleles. Because HLA typing was unavailable for some donors at each locus, only the typed subset was used in association tests. V-gene and J-gene trimming of TCR beta chains was associated with a missense DCLRE1C variant in a later genetic analysis, and the association was replicated in an independent cohort. Strong co-occurrence of HLA alleles, especially DR and DQ, made assigning TCR associations to individual alleles difficult. The 87-base-pair reads could not distinguish some IMGT-functional V segments, including TRBV6-2 and TRBV6-3, so those segments were excluded. A further reported finding was that TCR beta sequences accurately predicted the HLA-A and HLA-B alleles for most subjects in the first cohort. In the study, around 150 TCR beta chains were listed as associated with cytomegalovirus. Across donors, most TCR sequences were observed very rarely, whereas some public TCRs were present in many individuals. An earlier analysis of around 600 of the donors showed that most TCR beta V segments appeared in productive rearrangements either about 90% or about 30% of the time, which broadly matched IMGT annotations. The authors suggested that the approach could potentially be extended to other disease states and immunological phenotypes. A later analysis reported that several top co-occurrence clusters appeared linked to parvovirus B19, influenza, CMV and Epstein-Barr virus.

To prepare the library, the immunoSEQ multiplex PCR assay was applied. For the multiplex PCR, a mixture combining 60 forward primers for TCR Vbeta segments and 13 reverse primers for TCR Jbeta segments was used. The CDR3 region of rearranged TCR beta genes was amplified from genomic DNA with a multiplex PCR assay. The amplified TCR beta libraries were sequenced on the Illumina HiSeq System as 87-base-pair reads. The original methods were these. Across the 500 to 750 repertoires, a later analysis counted tens of millions of unique TCR beta chains, around 11 million of which were shared by at least two donors. To remove PCR and sequencing errors, raw reads were error-corrected and collapsed into unique sequences using a nearest-neighbor algorithm that merged closely related sequences. Alignment of CDR3 sequences to IMGT reference sequences was used to assign V, D and J gene segments. Each retained sequence needed at least a six-nucleotide match to both a V gene segment and a J gene segment. A rearrangement was called productive if the CDR3 had no stop codons and remained in frame with V and J, and every other rearrangement was called non-productive. CDR3 was defined according to IMGT convention as the region running from the second conserved V-encoded cysteine to the conserved J-encoded phenylalanine. The earlier analysis of 550 to 650 of the donors excluded any sequence lacking an unambiguous match to a single V gene segment. An earlier analysis of some 610 of the donors called V segments functional above 56.7% productive rearrangements and segregating when the between-donor standard deviation exceeded 5%. A statistical classification framework was built for diagnosing cytomegalovirus status from the catalog of TCR beta chain sequences. A later analysis assigned V and J genes by comparing TCR nucleotide sequences with IMGT/GENE-DB human TR gene sequences. In a later analysis, CDR3 sequences and most-parsimonious VDJ recombination scenarios were assigned using the TCRdist pipeline. In a later analysis, each TCR beta chain was defined by its CDR3 amino acid sequence together with its V-gene family, and reads without a unique V-gene family were excluded. As a way to deal with suspected cross-contamination and a sequencing artifact, a later analysis dropped 450 to 600 nucleotide sequences that were highly shared and had low generation probability. In a later analysis, a clonal expansion index was calculated for each public chain from normalized within-repertoire ranks of inferred template counts. A later analysis computed generation probabilities with a VDJ recombination model fitted to out-of-frame rearrangements, and checked the results against IGoR. Hypergeometric tests were used in a later analysis to score TCR-TCR, TCR-HLA and TCR-CMV co-occurrence, with a repertoire-size bias correction applied to the TCR pairs. A later analysis estimated false discovery rates by permuting HLA or CMV assignments 20 times. A later analysis grouped co-occurring TCRs with DBSCAN, adding TCRdist sequence similarity when clustering within HLA-allele-positive subsets. Repertoires with fewer than 30,000 or more than 120,000 public chains were left out of co-occurrence clustering, as were four to six repertoires with anomalous nucleotide sharing. TCRdb provides this immuneACCESS table in a form limited to in-frame rearrangements. Some clones are lacking; in checked studies, under half of them reflect an unresolved V gene, and why the rest are absent is not known. The D gene and trimming were derived from the DNA, and the V and J assignments and clone size from that table. The sample's table lists a count of under 75,000 clones. Of the sample, 2% to 3% falls within the top ten clones.

The cohort comprised hundreds of healthy bone marrow donors. All cohort members were sampled while nominally healthy, although unrecorded immune exposures were likely present. The donor was CMV seropositive and was included in the group of 250 to 350 seropositive cohort members. A peripheral blood sample was collected from each donor, and TCR beta sequencing was performed on peripheral blood mononuclear cells. Genomic DNA was extracted from the blood cell samples with the Qiagen DNeasy Blood Extraction Kit. The V and J ends are trimmed by 0 bases and 2 bases, leaving 14 bases between them. Sequences LNHNV (CDR1) and YYDKDF (CDR2) are obtained from the germline V gene (reference sequence). The CDR3 measures 16 amino acids from cysteine to phenylalanine. The read is trimmed to its CDR3 DNA, 48 bases read in frame from base 1. About this clone itself: Its antigen is currently not known.

The sequence was obtained from a female donor in good health and CMV-seropositive. Recombination linked TRBV15 to TRBJ2-7, with TRBD2 tentatively as D gene (5 bases match). The sample comprised PBMCs. The CDR3 corresponds to CATSRDPSSGTYEQYF. DNA sequence: TGTGCCACCAGCAGAGACCCGTCCAGCGGAACCTACGAGCAGTACTTC.